Described below is a single TCR beta chain sequence and its context. The antigen is not known. Germline V gene sequence: CDR1 SQVTM, CDR2 ANQGSEA. The CDR3 consists of 15 residues. V lost 6 bases and J 5 bases, leaving 22 bases between the germline ends. This sample stems from a study of CD8 T cells in Susac syndrome. Study at large: Clinical remission applied to roughly eight sequenced Susac syndrome patients, and more than five had active disease. Patients with Susac syndrome were therapy-naive, on corticosteroids, or on intravenous immunoglobulin alone at the time that blood was drawn. Study-level findings and limits: CD8+ clonal expansion in Susac was maximal in TEMRA cells and in active patients.

Reverse transcription of about 0.45 to 1 ug RNA was carried out with random hexamers. TCRdb analysed the immunoSEQ multiplex PCR reads with MiXCR anew, one entry per CDR3 protein. The sample lists 100,000 to 110,000 distinct CDR3 sequences, 95% occurring once. This rearrangement joins TRBV29-1 to TRBJ2-5; D might be TRBD2 (6 bases). This clonotype was obtained from a human donor with Susac syndrome. Specimen: CD8+ T cells from PBMCs. The CDR3 loop is CSVARPGTYFETQYF. The CDR3 nucleotides read TGCAGCGTCGCACGCCCCGGGACTTACTTCGAGACCCAGTACTTC.